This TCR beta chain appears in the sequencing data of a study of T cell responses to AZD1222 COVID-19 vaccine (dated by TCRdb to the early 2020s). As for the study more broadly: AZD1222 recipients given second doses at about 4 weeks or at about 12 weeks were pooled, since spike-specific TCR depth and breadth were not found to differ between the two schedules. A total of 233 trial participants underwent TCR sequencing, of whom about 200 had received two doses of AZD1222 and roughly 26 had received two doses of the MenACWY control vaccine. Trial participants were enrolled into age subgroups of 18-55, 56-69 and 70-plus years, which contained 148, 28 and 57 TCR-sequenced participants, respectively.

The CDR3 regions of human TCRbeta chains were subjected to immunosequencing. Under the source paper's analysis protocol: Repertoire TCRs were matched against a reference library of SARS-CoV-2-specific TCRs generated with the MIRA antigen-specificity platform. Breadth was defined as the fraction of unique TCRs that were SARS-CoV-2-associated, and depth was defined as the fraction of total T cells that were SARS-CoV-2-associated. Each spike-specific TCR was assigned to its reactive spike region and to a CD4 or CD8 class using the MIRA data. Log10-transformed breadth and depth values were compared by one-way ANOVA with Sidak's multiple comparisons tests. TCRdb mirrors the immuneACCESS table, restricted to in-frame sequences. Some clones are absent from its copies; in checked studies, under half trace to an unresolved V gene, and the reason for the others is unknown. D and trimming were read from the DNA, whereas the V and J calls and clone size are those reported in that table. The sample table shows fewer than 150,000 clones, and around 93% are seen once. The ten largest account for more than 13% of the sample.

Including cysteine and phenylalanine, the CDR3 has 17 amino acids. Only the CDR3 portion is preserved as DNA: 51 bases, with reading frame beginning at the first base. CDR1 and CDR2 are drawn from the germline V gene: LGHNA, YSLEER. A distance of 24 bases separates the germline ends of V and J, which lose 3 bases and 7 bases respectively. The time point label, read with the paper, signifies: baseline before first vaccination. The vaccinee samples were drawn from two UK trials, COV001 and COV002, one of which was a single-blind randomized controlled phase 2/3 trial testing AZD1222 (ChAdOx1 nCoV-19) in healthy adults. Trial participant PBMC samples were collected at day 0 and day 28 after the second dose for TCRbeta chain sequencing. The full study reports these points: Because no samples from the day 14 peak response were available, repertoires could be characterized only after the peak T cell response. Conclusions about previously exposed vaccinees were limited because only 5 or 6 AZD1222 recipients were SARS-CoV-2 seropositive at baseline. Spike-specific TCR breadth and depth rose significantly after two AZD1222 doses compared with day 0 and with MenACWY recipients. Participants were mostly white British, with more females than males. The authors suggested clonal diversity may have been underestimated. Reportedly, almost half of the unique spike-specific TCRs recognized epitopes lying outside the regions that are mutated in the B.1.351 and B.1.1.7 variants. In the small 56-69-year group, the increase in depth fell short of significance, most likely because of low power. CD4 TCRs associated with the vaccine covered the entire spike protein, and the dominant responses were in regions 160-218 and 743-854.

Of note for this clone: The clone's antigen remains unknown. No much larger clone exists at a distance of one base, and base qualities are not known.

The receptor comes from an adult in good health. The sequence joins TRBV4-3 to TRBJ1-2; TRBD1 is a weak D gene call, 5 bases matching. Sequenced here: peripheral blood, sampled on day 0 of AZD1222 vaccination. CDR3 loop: CASSQSGTALFVSGYTF. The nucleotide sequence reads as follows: TGCGCCAGCAGCCAGAGCGGGACGGCGCTTTTTGTATCTGGCTACACCTTC.